This T cell receptor beta chain is drawn from a study of T cells after yellow fever vaccination. Study at large: Low-cell-number fractions were prepared with SMART-Seq v4 Ultra Low Input.

The length of the CDR3 is 14 residues. Germline-derived CDR1 and CDR2 are SGHRS and YFSETQ. V lost 0 bases and J 5 bases, leaving 9 bases between the germline ends. A note on this clonotype: The antigen remains unidentified.

As TCR cDNA was made by 5'RACE template switching, a universal primer site and UMIs were added. Each CDR3 protein gets one entry after TCRdb re-called the 5' RACE reads with MiXCR. The sample includes nearly 550,000 distinct CDR3 sequences, over 15% of them seen just once. General study results and limits: Some clonotypes were seen in both the CD4 and the CD8 compartments. These made up a small share and likely arose from convergent recombination.

Sequencing was performed on PBMCs, taken 15 days after the yellow fever booster vaccination. The chain employs TRBV5-1 and TRBJ2-1; D is ambiguous. The source of this sequence is a man in his thirties or forties who received the YFV17D yellow fever vaccine. The CDR3 coding sequence is TGCGCCAGCAGCTTGGGGACCACCAACAATGAGCAGTTCTTC. This codes for CASSLGTTNNEQFF.